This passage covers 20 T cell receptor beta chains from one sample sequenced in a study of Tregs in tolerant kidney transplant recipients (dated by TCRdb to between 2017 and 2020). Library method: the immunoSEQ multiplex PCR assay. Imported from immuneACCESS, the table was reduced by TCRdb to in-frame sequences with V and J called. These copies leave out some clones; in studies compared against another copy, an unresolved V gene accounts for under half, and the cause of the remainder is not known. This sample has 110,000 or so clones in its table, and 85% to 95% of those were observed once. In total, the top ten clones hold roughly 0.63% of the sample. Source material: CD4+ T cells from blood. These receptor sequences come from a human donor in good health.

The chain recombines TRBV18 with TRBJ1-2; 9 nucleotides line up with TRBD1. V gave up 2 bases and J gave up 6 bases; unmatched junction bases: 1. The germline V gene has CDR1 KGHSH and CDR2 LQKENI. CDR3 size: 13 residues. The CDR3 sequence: CASSPDRGNGYTF. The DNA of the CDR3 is TGTGCCAGCTCACCAGACAGGGGGAATGGCTACACCTTC.

CDR3 DNA sequence: TGTGCCAGCAGTGAACCTGGACAGGGAGACACTGAAGCTTTCTTT. It codes for CASSEPGQGDTEAFF. This chain joins TRBV25-1 and TRBJ1-1; 8 bases are shared with TRBD1. The trim removed 2 bases at V and 3 bases at J, leaving 5 bases unmatched. The CDR3 spans 15 residues. The germline gives CDR1 MGHDK, CDR2 SYGVNS.

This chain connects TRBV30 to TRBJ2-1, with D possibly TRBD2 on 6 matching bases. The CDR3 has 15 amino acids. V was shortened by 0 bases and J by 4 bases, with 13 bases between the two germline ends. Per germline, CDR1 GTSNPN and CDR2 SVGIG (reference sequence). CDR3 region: CAWSVRRLDYNEQFF. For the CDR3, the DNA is TGTGCCTGGAGTGTCCGCCGACTAGATTACAATGAGCAGTTCTTC.

The CDR3 region has the DNA TGTGCCAGCAGTTACCGATCCGGGACAGGCTACGAGCAGTACTTC. Translated, it gives CASSYRSGTGYEQYF. The chain links TRBV6-5 to TRBJ2-7; 8 bases map to TRBD1. V lost 2 bases, J lost 3 bases, and 6 bases stayed unmatched. Germline values: CDR1 MNHEY, CDR2 SVGAGI. The CDR3 runs to 15 residues.

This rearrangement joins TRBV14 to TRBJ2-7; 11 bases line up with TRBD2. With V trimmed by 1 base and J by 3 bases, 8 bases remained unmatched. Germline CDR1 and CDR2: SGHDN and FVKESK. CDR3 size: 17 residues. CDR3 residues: CASSQGILAGGHYEQYF. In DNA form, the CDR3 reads TGTGCCAGCAGCCAAGGGATCCTAGCGGGGGGACACTACGAGCAGTACTTC.

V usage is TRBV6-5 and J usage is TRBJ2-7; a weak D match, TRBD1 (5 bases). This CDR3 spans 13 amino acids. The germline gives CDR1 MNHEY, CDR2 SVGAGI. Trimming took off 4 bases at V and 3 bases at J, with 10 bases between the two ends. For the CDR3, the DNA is TGTGCCAGCAGTTCCAGGGTAGGCTACGAGCAGTACTTC. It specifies CASSSRVGYEQYF.

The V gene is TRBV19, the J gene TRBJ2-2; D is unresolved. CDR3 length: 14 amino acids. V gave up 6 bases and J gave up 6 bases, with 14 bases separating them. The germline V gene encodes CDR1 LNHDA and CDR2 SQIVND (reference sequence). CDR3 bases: TGTGCCAGTAGCTCGGCTGGGTGGGCCGGGGAGCTGTTTTTT. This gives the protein CASSSAGWAGELFF.

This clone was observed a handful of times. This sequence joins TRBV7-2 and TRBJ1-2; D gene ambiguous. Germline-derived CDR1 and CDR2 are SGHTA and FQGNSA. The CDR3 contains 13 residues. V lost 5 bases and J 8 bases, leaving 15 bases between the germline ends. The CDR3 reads CASSGWDSNGYTF. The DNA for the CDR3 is TGTGCCAGCAGCGGTTGGGATTCGAACGGCTACACCTTC.

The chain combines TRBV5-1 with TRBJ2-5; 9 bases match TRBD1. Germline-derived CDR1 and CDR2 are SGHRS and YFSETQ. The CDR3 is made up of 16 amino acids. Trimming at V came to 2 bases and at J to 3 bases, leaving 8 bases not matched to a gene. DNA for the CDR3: TGCGCCAGCAGCTTCGGGGACAGGGATCGTGAAGAGACCCAGTACTTC. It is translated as CASSFGDRDREETQYF.

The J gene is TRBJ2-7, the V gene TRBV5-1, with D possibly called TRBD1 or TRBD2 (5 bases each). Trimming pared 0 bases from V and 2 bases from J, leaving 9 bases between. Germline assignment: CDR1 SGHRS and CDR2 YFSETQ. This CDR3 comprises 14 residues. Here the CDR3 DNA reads TGCGCCAGCAGCTTGGGGGGGAATACCTACGAGCAGTACTTC. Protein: CASSLGGNTYEQYF.

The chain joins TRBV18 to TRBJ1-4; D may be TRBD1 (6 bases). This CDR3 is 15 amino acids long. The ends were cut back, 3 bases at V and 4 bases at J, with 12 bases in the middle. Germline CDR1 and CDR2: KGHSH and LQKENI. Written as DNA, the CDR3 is TGTGCCAGCTCACCCAGGACAGCTCTTAATGAAAAACTGTTTTTT. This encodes CASSPRTALNEKLFF.

CDR3 DNA sequence: TGTGCCAGCAGCTTTGACCGGGACAGGATTGGAAACACCATATATTTT. Translated, it gives CASSFDRDRIGNTIYF. V usage is TRBV5-5 and J usage is TRBJ1-3, with 8 bases lining up with TRBD1. CDR3 size: 16 residues. V was pared by 2 bases and J by 3 bases, with 7 bases of the junction left unmatched. Germline CDR1 reads SGHKS; CDR2 reads YYEKEE (reference sequence).

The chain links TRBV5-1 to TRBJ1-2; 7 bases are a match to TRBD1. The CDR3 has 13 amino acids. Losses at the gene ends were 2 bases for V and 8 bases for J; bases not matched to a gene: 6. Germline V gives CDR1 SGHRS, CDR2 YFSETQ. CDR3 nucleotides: TGCGCCAGCAGCTTTACAGGGGAGAGCGGCTACACCTTC. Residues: CASSFTGESGYTF.

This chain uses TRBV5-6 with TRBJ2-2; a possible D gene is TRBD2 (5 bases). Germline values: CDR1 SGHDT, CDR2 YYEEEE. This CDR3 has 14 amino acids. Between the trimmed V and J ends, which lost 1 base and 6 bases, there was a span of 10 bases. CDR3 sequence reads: CASSLFGESGELFF. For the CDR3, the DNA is TGTGCCAGCAGCTTGTTCGGGGAATCCGGGGAGCTGTTTTTT.

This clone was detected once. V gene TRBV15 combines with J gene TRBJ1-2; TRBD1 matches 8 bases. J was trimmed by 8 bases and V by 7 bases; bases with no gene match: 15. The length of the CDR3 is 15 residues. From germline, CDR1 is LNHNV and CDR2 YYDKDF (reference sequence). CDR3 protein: CATKVGARGRGGYTF. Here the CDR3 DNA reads TGTGCCACCAAGGTTGGAGCCAGGGGGCGGGGAGGCTACACCTTC.

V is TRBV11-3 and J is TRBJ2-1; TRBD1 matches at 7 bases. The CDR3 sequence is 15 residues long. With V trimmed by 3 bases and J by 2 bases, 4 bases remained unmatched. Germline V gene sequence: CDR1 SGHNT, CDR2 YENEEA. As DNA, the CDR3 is TGTGCCAGCAGCTTGAGACAGGGTACCTACAATGAGCAGTTCTTC. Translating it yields CASSLRQGTYNEQFF.

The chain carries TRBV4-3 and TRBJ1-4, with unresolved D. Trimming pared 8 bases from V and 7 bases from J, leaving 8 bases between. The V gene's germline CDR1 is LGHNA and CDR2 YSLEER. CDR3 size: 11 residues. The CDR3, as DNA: TGCGCCAGCCACAACGGTGAAAAACTGTTTTTT. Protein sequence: CASHNGEKLFF.

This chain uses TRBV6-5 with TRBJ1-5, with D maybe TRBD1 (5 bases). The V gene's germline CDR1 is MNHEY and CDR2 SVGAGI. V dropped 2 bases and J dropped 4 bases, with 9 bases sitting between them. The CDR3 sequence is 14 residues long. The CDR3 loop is CASSYAGLNQPQHF. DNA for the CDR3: TGTGCCAGCAGTTACGCAGGGCTTAATCAGCCCCAGCATTTT.

The CDR3 here is CASSGPYNEQFF. The CDR3 DNA is TGTGCCAGCAGTGGGCCATACAATGAGCAGTTCTTC. The J gene is TRBJ2-1, the V gene TRBV2, with no clear D. The CDR3 covers 12 residues. V shed 4 bases and J shed 4 bases, with 5 bases lying between them. CDR1 and CDR2 (germline): SNHLY, FYNNEI.

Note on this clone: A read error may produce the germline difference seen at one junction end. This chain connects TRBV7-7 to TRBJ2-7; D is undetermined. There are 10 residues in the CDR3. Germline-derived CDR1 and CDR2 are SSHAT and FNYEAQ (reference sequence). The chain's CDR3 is CASSTYEQYF. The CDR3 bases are TGTGCTAGCAGCACATACGAGCAGTACTTC. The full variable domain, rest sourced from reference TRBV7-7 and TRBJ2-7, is GAGVSQSPRYKVTKRGQDVTLRCDPISSHATLYWYQQALGQGPEFLTYFNYEAQPDKSGLPSDRFSAERPEGSISTLTIQRTEQRDSAMYRCASSTYEQYFGPGTRLTVT.